This T cell receptor beta chain was observed in a study of read filtering for tumor transcriptome and immune sequencing. CDR3 length equals 16 residues. CDR1 and CDR2 from the germline V gene are SEHNR and FQNEAQ (reference sequence). V was cut by 5 bases and J by 4 bases, with 17 bases left in between. Molecular barcoded adaptors covering alpha/delta and beta/gamma chains were used on 400 to 450 ng RNA. In TCRdb, the reads were re-called with MiXCR into one record per CDR3 protein. The sample shows more than 35,000 distinct CDR3 sequences, roughly 13% of them seen only once. This clonotype came up many times.

Source material: a population of CD138-negative cells sorted from bone marrow. The rearrangement links TRBV7-9 to TRBJ1-4, with D perhaps TRBD1 (6 bases). The TCR was taken from a donor aged 40 or older with multiple myeloma. CDR3 region: CASSPRGGPSNEKLFF. In DNA, the CDR3 is TGTGCCAGCAGCCCCCGCGGGGGGCCGAGTAATGAAAAACTGTTTTTT.